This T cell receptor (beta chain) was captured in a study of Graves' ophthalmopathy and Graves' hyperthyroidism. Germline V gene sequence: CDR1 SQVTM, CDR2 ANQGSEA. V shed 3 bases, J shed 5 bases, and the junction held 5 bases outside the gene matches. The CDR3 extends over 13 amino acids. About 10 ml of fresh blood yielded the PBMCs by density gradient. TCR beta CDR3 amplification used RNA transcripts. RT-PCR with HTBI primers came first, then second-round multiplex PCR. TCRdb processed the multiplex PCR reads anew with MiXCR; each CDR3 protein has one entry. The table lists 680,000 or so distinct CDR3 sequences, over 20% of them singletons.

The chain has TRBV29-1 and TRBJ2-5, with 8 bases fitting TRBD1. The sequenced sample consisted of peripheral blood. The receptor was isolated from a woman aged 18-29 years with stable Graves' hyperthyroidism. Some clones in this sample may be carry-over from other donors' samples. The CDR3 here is CSVEGTGSETQYF. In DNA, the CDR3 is TGCAGCGTTGAGGGGACAGGCTCGGAGACCCAGTACTTC.